This TCR beta chain originates from a study of T cells after yellow fever vaccination. Overall study context: Preparation of the low-cell-number fractions used SMART-Seq v4 Ultra Low Input.

Study conclusions and caveats: CD4 and CD8 compartments shared a small share of clonotypes.

Looked up from germline, CDR1 is SGHDT and CDR2 is YYEEEE. The CDR3 runs 14 residues. With V trimmed by 5 bases and J by 4 bases, 5 bases remained unmatched. TCRdb redid the calling of the 5' RACE reads with MiXCR, one entry per CDR3 protein. This table has about 320,000 distinct CDR3 sequences, roughly an eighth appearing once. The table lists this clonotype with many counts. Its target is unknown. The sequenced sample was CD4+ T cells sorted from PBMCs, obtained 15 days after the yellow fever booster vaccination. This receptor was taken from a man aged 18 to 29 who received the YFV17D yellow fever vaccine. This rearrangement joins TRBV5-6 to TRBJ2-4; 8 bases are shared with TRBD1. CDR3 protein: CASRSTGVKNIQYF. CDR3 nucleotides: TGTGCCAGCAGATCGACAGGGGTTAAAAACATTCAGTACTTC. The whole variable domain, filled in from reference TRBV5-6 and TRBJ2-4, reads DAGVTQSPTHLIKTRGQQVTLRCSPKSGHDTVSWYQQALGQGPQFIFQYYEEEERQRGNFPDRFSGHQFPNYSSELNVNALLLGDSALYLCASRSTGVKNIQYFGAGTRLSVL.